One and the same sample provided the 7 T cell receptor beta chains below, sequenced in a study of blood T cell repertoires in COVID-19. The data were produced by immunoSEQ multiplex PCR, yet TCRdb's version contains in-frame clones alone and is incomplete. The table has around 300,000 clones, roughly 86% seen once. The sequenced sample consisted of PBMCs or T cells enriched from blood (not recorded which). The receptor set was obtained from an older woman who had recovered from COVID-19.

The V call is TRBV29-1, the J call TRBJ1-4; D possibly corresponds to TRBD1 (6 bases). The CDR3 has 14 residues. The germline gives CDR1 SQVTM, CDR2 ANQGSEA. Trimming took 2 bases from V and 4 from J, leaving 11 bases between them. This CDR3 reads CSVETGNLNEKLFF. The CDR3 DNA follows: TGCAGCGTTGAAACAGGGAATCTTAATGAAAAACTGTTTTTT.

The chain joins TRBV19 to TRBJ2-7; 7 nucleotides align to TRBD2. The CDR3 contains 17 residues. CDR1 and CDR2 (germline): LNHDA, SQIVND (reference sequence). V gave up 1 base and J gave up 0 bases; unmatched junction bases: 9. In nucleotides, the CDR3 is TGTGCCAGTAGTATAGTCTGGCGGGGGACCAGCTCCTACGAGCAGTACTTC. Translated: CASSIVWRGTSSYEQYF. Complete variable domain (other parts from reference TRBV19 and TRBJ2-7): DGGITQSPKYLFRKEGQNVTLSCEQNLNHDAMYWYRQDPGQGLRLIYYSQIVNDFQKGDIAEGYSVSREKKESFPLTVTSAQKNPTAFYLCASSIVWRGTSSYEQYFGPGTRLTVT.

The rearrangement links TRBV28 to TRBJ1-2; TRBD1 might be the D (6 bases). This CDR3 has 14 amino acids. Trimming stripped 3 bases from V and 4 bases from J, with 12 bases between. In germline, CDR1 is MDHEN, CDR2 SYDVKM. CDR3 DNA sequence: TGTGCCAGCAGTTTCCCACAGGGACGCTATGGCTACACCTTC. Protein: CASSFPQGRYGYTF.

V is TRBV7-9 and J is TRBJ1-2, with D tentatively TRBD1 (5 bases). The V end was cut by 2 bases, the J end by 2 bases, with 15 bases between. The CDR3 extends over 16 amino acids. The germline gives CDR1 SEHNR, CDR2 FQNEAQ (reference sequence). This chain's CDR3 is CASSLKGQVLNYGYTF. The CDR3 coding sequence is TGTGCCAGCAGCTTAAAGGGGCAGGTCCTCAACTATGGCTACACCTTC. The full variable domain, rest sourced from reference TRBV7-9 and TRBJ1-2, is DTGVSQNPRHKITKRGQNVTFRCDPISEHNRLYWYRQTLGQGPEFLTYFQNEAQLEKSRLLSDRFSAERPKGSFSTLEIQRTEQGDSAMYLCASSLKGQVLNYGYTFGSGTRLTVV.

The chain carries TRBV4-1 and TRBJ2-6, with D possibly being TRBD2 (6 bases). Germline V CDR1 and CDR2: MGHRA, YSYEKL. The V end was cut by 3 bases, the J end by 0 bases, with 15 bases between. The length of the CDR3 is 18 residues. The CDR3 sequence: CASSQGLLRTSGANVLTF. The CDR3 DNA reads TGCGCCAGCAGCCAGGGACTCCTCAGAACCTCTGGGGCCAACGTCCTGACTTTC.

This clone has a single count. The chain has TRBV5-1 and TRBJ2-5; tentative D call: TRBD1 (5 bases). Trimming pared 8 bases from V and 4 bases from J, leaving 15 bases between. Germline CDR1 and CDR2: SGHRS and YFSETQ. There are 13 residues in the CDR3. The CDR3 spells CASSRGSRETQYF. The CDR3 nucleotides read TGCGCCAGTTCAAGGGGTTCACGAGAGACCCAGTACTTC.

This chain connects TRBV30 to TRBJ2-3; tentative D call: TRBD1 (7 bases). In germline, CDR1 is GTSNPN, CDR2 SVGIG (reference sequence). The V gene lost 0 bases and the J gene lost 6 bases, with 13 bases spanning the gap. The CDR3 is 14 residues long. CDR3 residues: CAWSVKAGGDTQYF. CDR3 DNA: TGTGCCTGGAGTGTAAAGGCAGGGGGGGATACGCAGTATTTT.